This T cell receptor beta chain stems from a study of OX40 agonist ivuxolimab in advanced cancers. In the case of this clone: Its target is unknown.

Study-level results: Clonal expansion by week 6 occurred in CD4+ and CD8+ blood T cells (at 0.1 to 3.0 mg/kg). CD8+ T cells (on average) carried more expanded clones than CD4+ T cells.

Produced via immunoSEQ multiplex PCR; TCRdb's table is partial and in-frame only. The data contain about 89,000 clones, roughly 93% of them singletons. This receptor was identified in an adult with an advanced solid tumor such as melanoma, head and neck, liver or kidney cancer. The sample consisted of CD4+ or CD8+ T cells sorted from blood, taken in a trial of the OX40 agonist ivuxolimab.

The DNA for the CDR3 is TGTGCCAGCAGCTTGGTTGGATCAGGGGATGGCTACACCTTC. Encoded protein: CASSLVGSGDGYTF. V is TRBV5-4 and J is TRBJ1-2, with a weak D call TRBD1 (6 bases). The CDR3 is 14 amino acids. The germline V gene has CDR1 SGHNT and CDR2 YYREEE (reference sequence). Trimming left V 0 bases short and J 6 bases short, with 12 bases between.